The T cell receptor (beta chain) under discussion was sequenced for a study of HIV-infected children after antiretroviral therapy interruption. Across the study: Continuous-treatment children had median age roughly 8 years, interruption over 9 years. Continuous-treatment samples came from weeks 0, 48 and 150. Study-wide findings and caveats: Naive CD4+ sequences overlapped less between time points once interruption began.

Germline-derived CDR1 and CDR2 are SGHRS and YFSETQ. The CDR3 runs to 18 residues. Trimming removed 4 bases from V and 4 bases from J; junction bases left unmatched: 15. As for treatment: PENTA 11 planned treatment interruption arm or continuous ART arm. This clonotype was seen at least ten times. Its cognate antigen is unknown. RNA-based 3' RACE libraries used unique molecular identifiers. TCRdb used MiXCR to reprocess the 3' RACE reads, holding one entry per CDR3 protein. The top ten hold approximately 0.9% of the sample, which has 40,000 or so distinct CDR3 sequences, over 6.5% seen once. The TCR was taken from a pool of human donors with HIV. Sequenced material: CD45RA+ CD4+ T cells from PBMCs, pooled from several time points, taken from a donor given antiretroviral therapy, either interrupted or continuous. The subset is: naive CD4+ CD45RA+ CD45RO- T cells. This rearrangement joins TRBV5-1 to TRBJ2-5; 11 nucleotides align to TRBD1. The CDR3 here is CASSLRTGGAVNGETQYF. The CDR3 nucleotides read TGCGCCAGCAGCCTAAGGACAGGGGGCGCCGTAAACGGAGAGACCCAGTACTTC.